The 17 T cell receptor beta chains below were found in one sample sequenced in a study of T cell changes during pregnancy in multiple sclerosis. Only in-frame clones appear in the TCRdb table, and some are missing; sequencing was by immunoSEQ multiplex PCR. The sample has under 20,000 clones; just under 85% are singletons. The sequencing used CD8+ T cells from peripheral blood mononuclear cells, collected in the second trimester of pregnancy. The receptors stem from a female donor in good health, enrolled as a control in a pregnancy study.

The chain links TRBV6-6 to TRBJ2-3, with D hard to call. The CDR3 covers 15 residues. The germline gives CDR1 MNHNY, CDR2 SVGAGI (reference sequence). The ends were cut back, 1 base at V and 0 bases at J, with 8 bases in the middle. In DNA form, the CDR3 reads TGTGCCAGCAGTTACTTGGGCTCTAGCACAGATACGCAGTATTTT. Translating it yields CASSYLGSSTDTQYF.

CDR3 in DNA: TGTGCCAGCAGCTTAAACCCGCCGGAGCGGGGAACCGAAAATGAGCAGTTCTTC. Its translation: CASSLNPPERGTENEQFF. The chain couples TRBV13 to TRBJ2-1; TRBD2 matches at 7 bases. The CDR3 is 18 amino acids. The trim removed 2 bases at V and 7 bases at J, leaving 17 bases unmatched. Germline V gene sequence: CDR1 PRHDT, CDR2 FYEKMQ (reference sequence).

The genes are TRBV4-1 and TRBJ2-5, with a possible D match to TRBD2 (5 bases). CDR1 MGHRA and CDR2 YSYEKL come from the germline V gene. The CDR3 is 13 amino acids. V lost 1 base to trimming and J lost 8 bases, with 11 bases between them. CDR3 protein: CASSQALGRTQYF. CDR3 sequence (DNA): TGCGCCAGCAGCCAAGCCTTGGGGAGAACCCAGTACTTC.

V and J are TRBV27 and TRBJ2-7, with 8 bases that match TRBD1. The germline V gene has CDR1 MNHEY and CDR2 SMNVEV (reference sequence). V was clipped by 5 bases and J by 2 bases; unmatched bases: 11. This CDR3 comprises 16 residues. The CDR3 loop reads CASSPPTETGAYEQYF. Written as DNA, the CDR3 is TGTGCCAGCAGTCCTCCTACCGAGACAGGGGCCTACGAGCAGTACTTC.

The chain recombines TRBV7-9 with TRBJ1-2; no clear D gene. The ends were cut back, 5 bases at V and 8 bases at J, with 15 bases in the middle. The germline gives CDR1 SEHNR, CDR2 FQNEAQ (reference sequence). The CDR3 is made up of 13 amino acids. CDR3 bases: TGTGCCAGCAGCCCTCCGGCCAGAGGCGGCTACACCTTC. Its protein product is CASSPPARGGYTF.

J is TRBJ2-1 and V is TRBV28; no definite D call. V lost 2 bases, J lost 1 base, and 9 bases lay in between. The CDR3 is made up of 15 amino acids. Germline V gives CDR1 MDHEN, CDR2 SYDVKM. CDR3 loop: CASSLLPLSYNEQFF. CDR3 in DNA: TGTGCCAGCAGTTTACTCCCGTTATCCTACAATGAGCAGTTCTTC.

J is TRBJ1-2 and V is TRBV4-3, with 10 bases fitting TRBD1. The CDR3 covers 14 residues. J was trimmed by 7 bases and V by 3 bases; bases with no gene match: 5. Germline V lookup: CDR1 LGHNA, CDR2 YSLEER. CDR3 coding DNA: TGCGCCAGCAGCCAGGGACAGGGGAGATTTGGCTACACCTTC. Residues: CASSQGQGRFGYTF.

The chain employs TRBV13 and TRBJ2-5, with D possibly matching TRBD2 (5 bases). This CDR3 is built from 11 residues. Deletions cut 5 bases from V and 7 bases from J, with 8 bases between. CDR1 and CDR2 (germline): PRHDT, FYEKMQ (reference sequence). The chain's CDR3 is CASSLEGTQYF. The CDR3 DNA is TGTGCCAGCAGCCTCGAGGGGACCCAGTACTTC.

This clone was seen more than once but under ten times. V is TRBV29-1 and J is TRBJ1-2; D may be TRBD1 (5 bases). Germline V gives CDR1 SQVTM, CDR2 ANQGSEA. With 0 bases removed from V and 4 bases from J, the gap between germline ends came to 12 bases. The CDR3 length is 14 residues. The CDR3 is CSVEDLAGPYGYTF. In DNA, the CDR3 is TGCAGCGTTGAAGATCTGGCAGGGCCCTATGGCTACACCTTC.

The chain has TRBV28 and TRBJ1-5, with D possibly being TRBD1 (5 bases). CDR1 and CDR2 from the germline V gene are MDHEN and SYDVKM. CDR3 length: 14 residues. Trimming shortened V by 2 bases and J by 5 bases, and 10 bases separated the two germline ends. The CDR3 loop reads CASSLGGMDQPQHF. The DNA of the CDR3 is TGTGCCAGCAGTTTAGGGGGGATGGATCAGCCCCAGCATTTT.

This chain joins TRBV6-4 and TRBJ2-1, with D possibly matching TRBD2 (5 bases). The CDR3 has 14 amino acids. V was clipped by 2 bases and J by 10 bases, with 15 bases between them. The germline V gene has CDR1 MRHNA and CDR2 SNTAGT. CDR3 coding DNA: TGTGCCAGCAGTGACGGCCCTGGGAGCGCCGAGCAGTTCTTC. Amino acid sequence: CASSDGPGSAEQFF.

The count of this clone is one. The rearrangement joins TRBV9 to TRBJ2-7, with D maybe TRBD2 (6 bases). Looked up from germline, CDR1 is SGDLS and CDR2 is YYNGEE. Trimming stripped 3 bases from V and 4 bases from J, with 17 bases between. The CDR3 sequence is 15 residues long. The CDR3, as DNA: TGTGCCAGCAGCGCAGTTCCGGGAGACTATTACGAGCAGTACTTC. Protein: CASSAVPGDYYEQYF.

This clone was counted a few times. This sequence joins TRBV30 and TRBJ1-1; D is unresolved. The length of the CDR3 is 13 residues. CDR1 GTSNPN and CDR2 SVGIG come from the germline V gene (reference sequence). The ends were cut back, 5 bases at V and 0 bases at J, with 10 bases in the middle. As DNA, the CDR3 is TGTGCCTGGCGACTGCACATGAACACTGAAGCTTTCTTT. Translating it yields CAWRLHMNTEAFF. The full variable domain, its missing parts supplied by reference TRBV30 and TRBJ1-1, is SQTIHQWPATLVQPVGSPLSLECTVEGTSNPNLYWYRQAAGRGLQLLFYSVGIGQISSEVPQNLSASRPQDRQFILSSKKLLLSDSGFYLCAWRLHMNTEAFFGQGTRLTVV.

The V and J genes are TRBV19 and TRBJ2-5; D is undetermined. In germline, CDR1 is LNHDA, CDR2 SQIVND (reference sequence). Trimming cost V 3 bases and J 3 bases, with 11 bases left between them. The CDR3 is 14 amino acids. CDR3 loop: CASSMYGGEETQYF. The CDR3 DNA reads TGTGCCAGTAGTATGTACGGCGGAGAAGAGACCCAGTACTTC.

This rearrangement joins TRBV28 to TRBJ2-7; 7 nucleotides align to TRBD1. V was pared by 7 bases and J by 5 bases, with 5 bases of the junction left unmatched. The germline V gene encodes CDR1 MDHEN and CDR2 SYDVKM. The CDR3 covers 12 residues. The CDR3 loop reads CASIGGQDEQYF. In nucleotides, the CDR3 is TGTGCCAGCATTGGTGGACAGGACGAGCAGTACTTC. The whole variable domain, remainder taken from reference TRBV28 and TRBJ2-7, is DVKVTQSSRYLVKRTGEKVFLECVQDMDHENMFWYRQDPGLGLRLIYFSYDVKMKEKGDIPEGYSVSREKKERFSLILESASTNQTSMYLCASIGGQDEQYFGPGTRLTVT.

The chain recombines TRBV4-1 with TRBJ2-7; D gene unclear. CDR1 is MGHRA and CDR2 is YSYEKL in the germline V gene. Trimming removed 2 bases from V and 3 bases from J, with 8 bases in between. The CDR3 runs to 13 residues. The CDR3 DNA reads TGCGCCAGCAGCCAAAAACTGAACTACGAGCAGTACTTC. Its translation: CASSQKLNYEQYF.

This clone appeared a single time. The chain couples TRBV20-1 to TRBJ2-1; D perhaps matches TRBD1 (7 bases). The CDR3 sequence is 11 residues long. Germline V gene lookup returns CDR1 DFQATT and CDR2 SNEGSKA (reference sequence). The V and J ends lost 5 bases and 11 bases respectively, with 13 bases between them. The CDR3 sequence: CSAGQDYKQFF. The CDR3 region has the DNA TGCAGTGCTGGACAGGACTATAAGCAGTTCTTC.